This is a list of T cell receptor beta chains from one sample in a study of T cell responses to AZD1222 COVID-19 vaccine. Method: immunoSEQ multiplex PCR; TCRdb's copy keeps in-frame clones and lacks some. The sample lists around 100,000 clones, 88% occurring once. The sequenced sample was peripheral blood, obtained on day 0 of AZD1222 vaccination. These receptor sequences come from an adult in good health. Each CDR3 is given with its conserved first and last residue. D genes are given only for firm matches. Clone size is shown for a subset of rows, as once, few, many or a class of expanded clone.

J gene,V gene,D gene,clone size,CDR3 DNA,CDR3 protein
TRBJ1-4,TRBV28,NA,NA,TGTGCCAGCCTGGGGGCCGAGGCAACTAATGAAAAACTGTTTTTT,CASLGAEATNEKLFF
TRBJ1-2,TRBV5-6,TRBD1,NA,TGTGCCAGCAGCCTCGCTGGACAGGCTGGCAACTATGGCTACACCTTC,CASSLAGQAGNYGYTF
TRBJ1-5,TRBV20-1,TRBD1,NA,TGCAGTGCTAGTTTTAGGGACAGGGGTTTCGATCAGCCCCAGCATTTT,CSASFRDRGFDQPQHF
TRBJ1-2,TRBV27,NA,NA,TGTGCCAGCAGTTTAGATGACAGTCTTTATTATGGCTACACCTTC,CASSLDDSLYYGYTF
TRBJ1-2,TRBV19,NA,NA,TGTGCCAGTACTCTAACCGGGACGTTGAACTATGGCTACACCTTC,CASTLTGTLNYGYTF
TRBJ1-1,TRBV5-6,NA,once,TGTGCCAGCAGCTTCGGGAGTGAAGCTTTCTTT,CASSFGSEAFF
TRBJ2-1,TRBV9,NA,NA,TGTGCCAGCAGCGCCACTAGCTCCCAAGGGTCCTACAATGAGCAGTTCTTC,CASSATSSQGSYNEQFF
TRBJ1-4,TRBV4-1,NA,NA,TGCGCCAGCAGCCGCCATGAAAAACTGTTTTTT,CASSRHEKLFF
TRBJ1-1,TRBV6-5,NA,NA,TGTGCCAGTAGTTATGGGCAGGGGCTGGGGGAAGCTTTCTTT,CASSYGQGLGEAFF
TRBJ2-1,TRBV30,NA,NA,TGTGCCTGGATGAGCATAATGGGGGAGCAGTTCTTC,CAWMSIMGEQFF
TRBJ2-5,TRBV14,TRBD2,NA,TGTGCCAGCAGCCAAGGTTTCACTAGCGGGAGAGAGACCCAGTACTTC,CASSQGFTSGRETQYF
TRBJ1-4,TRBV7-9,NA,NA,TGTGCCAGCAGTCGGACGCTCGAGGGGGAAAAACTGTTTTTT,CASSRTLEGEKLFF
TRBJ1-3,TRBV9,NA,NA,TGTGCCAGCAGCGTAGCTATGCGGGGAAACACCATATATTTT,CASSVAMRGNTIYF
TRBJ2-1,TRBV6-5,NA,once,TGTGCCAGCAGTTACTCATCCTCGAGCTCCTACAATGAGCAGTTCTTC,CASSYSSSSSYNEQFF
TRBJ2-5,TRBV7-7,TRBD2,NA,TGTGCCAGCACCTACCTCGCGGGAGGGTTAGAGACCCAGTACTTC,CASTYLAGGLETQYF
TRBJ2-3,TRBV19,NA,NA,TGTGCCAGTAGTATCGGTGGGAATACGCAGTATTTT,CASSIGGNTQYF
TRBJ2-2,TRBV30,TRBD2,NA,TGTGCCTGGAGTGCCGGACTAGCGGGAGGGGAGCTGTTTTTT,CAWSAGLAGGELFF
TRBJ2-1,TRBV5-4,NA,NA,TGTGCCAGCAAAGGTGGGGTAAGAGACTACAATGAGCAGTTCTTC,CASKGGVRDYNEQFF
TRBJ1-6,TRBV7-6,TRBD1,NA,TGTGCCAGCAGCCGAACGCTCCAGGGGGTCTCCTATAATTCACCCCTCCACTTT,CASSRTLQGVSYNSPLHF
TRBJ2-1,TRBV13,NA,once,TGTGCCAGCAGCTTACTGAGGGCCCGGATGGGCAATGAGCAGTTCTTC,CASSLLRARMGNEQFF
TRBJ2-1,TRBV7-9,TRBD2,once,TGTGCCAGCAGCTCCGTAGCGGGAGGGGGGGCTGAGCAGTTCTTC,CASSSVAGGGAEQFF
TRBJ2-5,TRBV11-2,NA,NA,TGTGCCAGCGTCAAGAGGGAGACCCAGTACTTC,CASVKRETQYF
TRBJ2-1,TRBV5-1,TRBD2,NA,TGCGCCAGCAGCACGGCGGGAGGCCGAAGCAATGAGCAGTTCTTC,CASSTAGGRSNEQFF
TRBJ2-7,TRBV4-2,TRBD2,NA,TGTGCCAGCAGCCAAGGAGCGCGGACTAGCGGGACCGAGCAGTACTTC,CASSQGARTSGTEQYF
TRBJ2-7,TRBV7-2,NA,few,TGTGCCAGCAGACAGGGAGTCTCCTACGAGCAGTACTTC,CASRQGVSYEQYF
TRBJ2-1,TRBV11-1,TRBD2,NA,TGTGCCAGCAGCTTAGGGGTAGCGGGAGGGGGCGGTGAGCAGTTCTTC,CASSLGVAGGGGEQFF
TRBJ2-7,TRBV19,NA,few,TGTGCCAGTAGTAAGGTTTGGGACATCTCCTACGAGCAGTACTTC,CASSKVWDISYEQYF